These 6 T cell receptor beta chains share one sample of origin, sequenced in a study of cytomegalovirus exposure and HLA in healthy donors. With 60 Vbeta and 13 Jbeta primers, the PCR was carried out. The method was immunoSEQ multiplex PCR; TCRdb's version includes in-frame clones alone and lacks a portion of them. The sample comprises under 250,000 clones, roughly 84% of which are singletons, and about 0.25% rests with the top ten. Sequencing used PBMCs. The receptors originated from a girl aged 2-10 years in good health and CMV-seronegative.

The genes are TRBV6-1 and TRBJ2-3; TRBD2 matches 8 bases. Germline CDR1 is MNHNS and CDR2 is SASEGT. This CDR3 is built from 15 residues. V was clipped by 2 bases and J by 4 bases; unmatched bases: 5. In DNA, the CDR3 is TGTGCCAGCAGTGAACGGGGGGGATGGGCAGATACGCAGTATTTT. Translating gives CASSERGGWADTQYF.

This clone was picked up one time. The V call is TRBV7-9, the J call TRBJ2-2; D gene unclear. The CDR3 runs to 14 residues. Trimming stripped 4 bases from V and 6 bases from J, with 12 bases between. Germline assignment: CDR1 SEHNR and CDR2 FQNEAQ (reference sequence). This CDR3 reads CASSSLFGPGELFF. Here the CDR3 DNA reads TGTGCCAGCAGCTCGCTCTTTGGGCCCGGGGAGCTGTTTTTT.

In DNA form, the CDR3 reads TGTGCCAGCAGTGAGCGAGCGTCAGGGGGAGCAGATACGCAGTATTTT. Its translation is CASSERASGGADTQYF. The chain has TRBV2 and TRBJ2-3, with TRBD1 matching over 7 bases. J was trimmed by 4 bases and V by 3 bases; bases with no gene match: 10. Germline V gives CDR1 SNHLY, CDR2 FYNNEI. The CDR3 is made up of 16 amino acids.

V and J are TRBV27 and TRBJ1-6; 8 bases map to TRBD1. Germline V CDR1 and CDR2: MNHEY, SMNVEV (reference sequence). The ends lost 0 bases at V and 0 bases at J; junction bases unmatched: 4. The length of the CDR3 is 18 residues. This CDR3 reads CASSLSDRGISYNSPLHF. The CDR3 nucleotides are TGTGCCAGCAGTTTATCTGACAGGGGTATCTCCTATAATTCACCCCTCCACTTT.

Here the CDR3 reads CASSIDAGRNEKLFF. The CDR3 bases are TGTGCCAGTAGTATAGATGCTGGCAGGAATGAAAAACTGTTTTTT. The J gene is TRBJ1-4, the V gene TRBV19; no reliable D call. This CDR3 is 15 amino acids long. V was trimmed by 0 bases and J by 5 bases, leaving 10 bases between them. Germline V lookup: CDR1 LNHDA, CDR2 SQIVND (reference sequence).

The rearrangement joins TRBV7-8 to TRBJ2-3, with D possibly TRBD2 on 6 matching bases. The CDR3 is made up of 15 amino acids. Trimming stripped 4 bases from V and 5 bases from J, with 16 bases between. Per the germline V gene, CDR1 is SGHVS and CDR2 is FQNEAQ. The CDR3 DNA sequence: TGTGCCAGCAGCTCCCCAGCGGGTTCGGGAGATACGCAGTATTTT. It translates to CASSSPAGSGDTQYF.